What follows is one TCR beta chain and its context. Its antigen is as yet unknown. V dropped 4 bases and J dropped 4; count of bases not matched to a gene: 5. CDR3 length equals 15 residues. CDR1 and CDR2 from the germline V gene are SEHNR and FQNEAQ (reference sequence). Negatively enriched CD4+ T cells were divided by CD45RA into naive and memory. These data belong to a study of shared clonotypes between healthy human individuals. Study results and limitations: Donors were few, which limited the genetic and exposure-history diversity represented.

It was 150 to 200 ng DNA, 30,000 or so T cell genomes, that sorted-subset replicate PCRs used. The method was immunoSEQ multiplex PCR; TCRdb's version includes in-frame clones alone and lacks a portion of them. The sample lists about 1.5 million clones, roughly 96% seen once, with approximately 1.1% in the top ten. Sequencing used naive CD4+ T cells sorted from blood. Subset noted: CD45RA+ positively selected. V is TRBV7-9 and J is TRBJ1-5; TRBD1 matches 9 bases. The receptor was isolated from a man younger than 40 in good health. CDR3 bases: TGTGCCAGCAGCTCAACAGGGGGCTCAAATCAGCCCCAGCATTTT. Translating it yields CASSSTGGSNQPQHF.